This TCR beta chain was sequenced during a study of CD8 T cells in Susac syndrome. The ends were cut back, 2 bases at V and 2 bases at J, with 1 base in the middle. The CDR3 extends over 11 amino acids. CDR1 is MGHDK, CDR2 SYGVNS, per germline. Roughly 0.5 to 1 ug RNA was reverse transcribed with random hexamers. Amplification of the TCR beta CDR3 was carried out by immunoSEQ multiplex PCR, which spanned a total of 54 Vbeta and 13 Jbeta segments. TCRdb passed the immunoSEQ multiplex PCR reads through MiXCR, listing each CDR3 protein once. The table shows about 300,000 distinct CDR3 sequences, with 85% occurring only once. Peripheral blood CD8+ and CD4+ T cells were profiled by TCR beta sequencing. The authors negatively isolated CD8+ and CD4+ T cells and FACS-enriched TEMRA cells.

Sequencing was done on a sample of CD8+ T cells from PBMCs. The receptor comes from a human donor with multiple sclerosis. The chain links TRBV25-1 to TRBJ2-7, with no clear D. CDR3 loop: CASSEAYEQYF. The CDR3 coding sequence is TGTGCCAGCAGTGAAGCCTACGAGCAGTACTTC.